The 3 T cell receptor beta chains given below trace back to one sample, sequenced in a study of blood T cell repertoires in COVID-19. The table came from immunoSEQ multiplex PCR; TCRdb's copy has only in-frame clones and leaves some out. Here the sample spans over 130,000 clones, 84% being singletons. Sequencing input: peripheral blood. Receptor source: a man under 40 with COVID-19, enrolled during active disease.

V usage is TRBV27 and J usage is TRBJ2-7; 11 nucleotides agree with TRBD2. This CDR3 has 18 residues. Germline CDR1 and CDR2: MNHEY and SMNVEV (reference sequence). Trimming removed 2 bases from V and 3 bases from J; junction bases left unmatched: 12. CDR3 region: CASSLPIAGGAQYYEQYF. The CDR3 DNA sequence: TGTGCCAGCAGTTTACCCATAGCGGGAGGGGCCCAATACTACGAGCAGTACTTC.

The chain recombines TRBV7-2 with TRBJ1-4, with D possibly TRBD1 on 6 matching bases. This CDR3 is built from 18 residues. V was pared by 5 bases and J by 0 bases, with 19 bases between. The V gene's germline CDR1 is SGHTA and CDR2 FQGNSA. As DNA, the CDR3 is TGTGCCAGCAGCCCATCCGACAGGAACGTTGCAACTAATGAAAAACTGTTTTTT. Amino acid sequence: CASSPSDRNVATNEKLFF.

The rearrangement uses TRBV4-2 and TRBJ1-2, with D perhaps matching TRBD1 (5 bases). With 4 bases removed from V and 5 bases from J, the gap between germline ends came to 14 bases. This CDR3 comprises 14 residues. Germline V gene lookup returns CDR1 LGHNA and CDR2 YNFKEQ. Here the CDR3 DNA reads TGTGCCAGCAGCCCTGACAGTAGGCCGTATGGCTACACCTTC. It specifies CASSPDSRPYGYTF.